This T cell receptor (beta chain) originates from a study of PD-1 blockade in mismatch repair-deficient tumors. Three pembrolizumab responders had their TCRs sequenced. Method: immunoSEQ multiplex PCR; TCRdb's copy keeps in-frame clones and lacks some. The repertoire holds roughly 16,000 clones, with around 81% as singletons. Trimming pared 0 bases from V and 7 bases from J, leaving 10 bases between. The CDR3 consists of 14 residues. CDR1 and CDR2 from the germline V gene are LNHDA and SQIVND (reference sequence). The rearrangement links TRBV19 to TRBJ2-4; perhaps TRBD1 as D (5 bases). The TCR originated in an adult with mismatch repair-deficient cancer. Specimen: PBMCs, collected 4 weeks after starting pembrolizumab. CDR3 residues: CASSIEGAVNIQYF. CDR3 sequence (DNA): TGTGCCAGTAGTATAGAAGGGGCAGTGAACATTCAGTACTTC.